This T cell receptor (beta chain) appears in the sequencing data of a study of OX40 agonist ivuxolimab in advanced cancers. Study-wide background: With a range of roughly 23 to 90, age averaged approximately 60 years, and around 83% were male.

TCRdb's table, derived via immunoSEQ multiplex PCR, lists solely in-frame clones and lacks some. The data contain approximately 40,000 clones, 88% of them singletons. The CDR3 runs to 17 residues. V shed 1 base and J shed 3 bases, with 17 bases lying between them. In germline, CDR1 is MNHEY, CDR2 SMNVEV (reference sequence). This sequence originates from an adult with an advanced solid tumor such as melanoma, head and neck, liver or kidney cancer. Source: CD4+ or CD8+ T cells sorted from blood, taken in a trial of the OX40 agonist ivuxolimab. This chain links TRBV27 with TRBJ2-3, with D possibly TRBD1 on 6 matching bases. CDR3 amino acids: CASSLYPPGAYTDTQYF. The CDR3 coding sequence is TGTGCCAGCAGTTTATACCCCCCAGGGGCATATACAGATACGCAGTATTTT.